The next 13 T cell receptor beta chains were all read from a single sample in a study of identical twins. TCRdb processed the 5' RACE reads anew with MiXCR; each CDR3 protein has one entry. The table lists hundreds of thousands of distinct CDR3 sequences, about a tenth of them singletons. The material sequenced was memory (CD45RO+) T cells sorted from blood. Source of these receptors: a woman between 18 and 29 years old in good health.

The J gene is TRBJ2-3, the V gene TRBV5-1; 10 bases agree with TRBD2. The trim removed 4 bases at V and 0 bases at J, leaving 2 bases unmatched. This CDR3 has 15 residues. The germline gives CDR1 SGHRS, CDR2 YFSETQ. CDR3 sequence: CASSISGRSTDTQYF. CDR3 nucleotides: TGCGCCAGCAGCATTAGCGGGAGGAGCACAGATACGCAGTATTTT.

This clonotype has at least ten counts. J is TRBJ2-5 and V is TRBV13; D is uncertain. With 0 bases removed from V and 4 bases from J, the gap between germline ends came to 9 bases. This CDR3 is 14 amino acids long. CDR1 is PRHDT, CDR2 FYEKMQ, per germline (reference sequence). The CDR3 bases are TGTGCCAGCAGCTTAGGACTTGCAAGAGAGACCCAGTACTTC. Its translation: CASSLGLARETQYF.

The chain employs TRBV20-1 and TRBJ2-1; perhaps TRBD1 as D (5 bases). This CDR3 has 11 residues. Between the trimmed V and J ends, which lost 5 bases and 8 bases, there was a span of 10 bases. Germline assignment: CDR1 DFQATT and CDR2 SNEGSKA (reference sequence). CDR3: CSAFRADEQFF. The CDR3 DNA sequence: TGCAGTGCTTTCAGGGCGGATGAGCAGTTCTTC.

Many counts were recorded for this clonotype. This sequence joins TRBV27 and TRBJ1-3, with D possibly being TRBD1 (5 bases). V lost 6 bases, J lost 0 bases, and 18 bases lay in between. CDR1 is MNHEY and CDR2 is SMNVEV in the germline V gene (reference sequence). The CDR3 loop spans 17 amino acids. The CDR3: CASSLVGPPYSGNTIYF. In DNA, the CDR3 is TGTGCCAGCAGCCTTGTGGGACCTCCATACTCTGGAAACACCATATATTTT.

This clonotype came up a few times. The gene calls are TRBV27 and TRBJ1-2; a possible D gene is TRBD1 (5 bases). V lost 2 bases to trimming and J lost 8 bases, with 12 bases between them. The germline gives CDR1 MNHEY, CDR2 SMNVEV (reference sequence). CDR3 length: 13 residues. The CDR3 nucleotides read TGTGCCAGCAGTTTAGGACGACAGAGCGGCTACACCTTC. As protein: CASSLGRQSGYTF.

CDR3 loop: CASSPGLDDNEQFF. CDR3 DNA sequence: TGTGCCAGCAGCCCCGGACTAGACGACAATGAGCAGTTCTTC. The chain couples TRBV9 to TRBJ2-1; 7 nucleotides align to TRBD2. The germline V gene encodes CDR1 SGDLS and CDR2 YYNGEE. The CDR3 is 14 residues long. The V segment lost 4 bases and the J segment 5 bases; nucleotides outside the gene matches: 6.

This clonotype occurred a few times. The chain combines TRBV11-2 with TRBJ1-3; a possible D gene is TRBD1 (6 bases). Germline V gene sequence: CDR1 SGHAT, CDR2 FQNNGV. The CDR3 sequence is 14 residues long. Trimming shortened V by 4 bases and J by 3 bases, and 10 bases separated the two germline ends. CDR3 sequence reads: CASSSRGSGNTIYF. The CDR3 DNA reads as TGTGCCAGCAGCTCCAGGGGAAGTGGAAACACCATATATTTT.

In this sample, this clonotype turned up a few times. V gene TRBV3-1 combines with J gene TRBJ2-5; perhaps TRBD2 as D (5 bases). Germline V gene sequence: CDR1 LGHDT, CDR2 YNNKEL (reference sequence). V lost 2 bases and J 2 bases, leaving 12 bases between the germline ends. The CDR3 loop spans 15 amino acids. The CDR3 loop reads CASSQLSGSQETQYF. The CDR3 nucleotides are TGTGCCAGCAGCCAACTTTCGGGGAGTCAAGAGACCCAGTACTTC.

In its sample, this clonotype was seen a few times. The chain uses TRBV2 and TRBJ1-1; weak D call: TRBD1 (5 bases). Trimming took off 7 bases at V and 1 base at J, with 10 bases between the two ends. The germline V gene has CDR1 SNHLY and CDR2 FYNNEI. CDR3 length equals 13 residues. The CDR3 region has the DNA TGTGCCAGCATGAGGGACTCGAACACTGAAGCTTTCTTT. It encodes CASMRDSNTEAFF. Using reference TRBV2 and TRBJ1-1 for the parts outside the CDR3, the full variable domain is EPEVTQTPSHQVTQMGQEVILRCVPISNHLYFYWYRQILGQKVEFLVSFYNNEISEKSEIFDDQFSVERPDGSNFTLKIRSTKLEDSAMYFCASMRDSNTEAFFGQGTRLTVV.

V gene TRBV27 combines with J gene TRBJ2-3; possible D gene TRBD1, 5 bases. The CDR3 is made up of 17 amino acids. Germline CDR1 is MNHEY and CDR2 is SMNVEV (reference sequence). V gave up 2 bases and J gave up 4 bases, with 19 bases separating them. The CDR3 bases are TGTGCCAGCAGTTTACGACAGCACCGCGAGAGCGCAGATACGCAGTATTTT. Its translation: CASSLRQHRESADTQYF.

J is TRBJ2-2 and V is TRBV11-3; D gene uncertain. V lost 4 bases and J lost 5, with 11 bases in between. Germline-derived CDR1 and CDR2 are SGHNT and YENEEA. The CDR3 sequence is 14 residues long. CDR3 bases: TGTGCCAGCAGCTCAGAAGTAGGGACCGGGGAGCTGTTTTTT. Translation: CASSSEVGTGELFF.

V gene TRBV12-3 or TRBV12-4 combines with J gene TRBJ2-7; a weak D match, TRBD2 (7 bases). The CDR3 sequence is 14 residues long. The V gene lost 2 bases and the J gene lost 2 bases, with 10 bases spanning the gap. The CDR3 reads CASSLQRDTYEQYF. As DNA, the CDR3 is TGTGCCAGCAGTTTACAGCGGGACACCTACGAGCAGTACTTC.

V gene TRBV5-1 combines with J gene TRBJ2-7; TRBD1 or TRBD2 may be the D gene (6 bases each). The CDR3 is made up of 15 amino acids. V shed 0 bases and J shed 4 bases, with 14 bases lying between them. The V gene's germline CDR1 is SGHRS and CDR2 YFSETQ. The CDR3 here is CASSLVLGGRYEQYF. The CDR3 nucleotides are TGCGCCAGCAGCTTGGTCCTCGGGGGCAGGTACGAGCAGTACTTC.